This T cell receptor (beta chain) was sequenced in a study of T cell changes during pregnancy in multiple sclerosis. Profiled with immunoSEQ multiplex PCR; TCRdb holds only in-frame clones, not every one. The table lists 25,000 to 30,000 clones, about 92% of them singletons. The CDR3 covers 13 residues. The germline V gene encodes CDR1 LNHNV and CDR2 YYDKDF (reference sequence). Trimming shortened V by 1 base and J by 11 bases, and 14 bases separated the two germline ends. The chain joins TRBV15 to TRBJ1-1; possibly TRBD1 for D (6 bases). This clonotype was obtained from a female donor with multiple sclerosis, enrolled in a pregnancy study. Sequences were derived from CD8+ T cells from peripheral blood mononuclear cells, sampled before pregnancy. DNA for the CDR3: TGTGCCACCAGCAGAGTGGGGGCTTTGGGGGCTTTCTTT. The encoded protein is CATSRVGALGAFF.